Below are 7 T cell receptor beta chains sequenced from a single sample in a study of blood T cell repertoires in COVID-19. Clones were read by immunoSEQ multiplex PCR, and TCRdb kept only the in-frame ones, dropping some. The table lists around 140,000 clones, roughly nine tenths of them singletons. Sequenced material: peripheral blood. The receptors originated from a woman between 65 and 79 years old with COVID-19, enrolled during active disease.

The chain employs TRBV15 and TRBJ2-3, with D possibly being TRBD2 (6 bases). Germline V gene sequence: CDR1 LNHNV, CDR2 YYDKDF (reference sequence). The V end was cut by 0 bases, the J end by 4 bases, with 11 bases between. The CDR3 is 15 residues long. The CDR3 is CATSRDPGAADTQYF. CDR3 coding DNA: TGTGCCACCAGCAGAGATCCGGGAGCGGCAGATACGCAGTATTTT.

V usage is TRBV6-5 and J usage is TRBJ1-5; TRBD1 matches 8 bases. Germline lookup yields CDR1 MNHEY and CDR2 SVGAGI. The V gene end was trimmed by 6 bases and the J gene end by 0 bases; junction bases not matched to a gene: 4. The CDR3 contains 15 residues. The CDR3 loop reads CASSQTGASNQPQHF. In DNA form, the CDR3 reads TGTGCCAGCAGCCAGACAGGGGCTAGCAATCAGCCCCAGCATTTT.

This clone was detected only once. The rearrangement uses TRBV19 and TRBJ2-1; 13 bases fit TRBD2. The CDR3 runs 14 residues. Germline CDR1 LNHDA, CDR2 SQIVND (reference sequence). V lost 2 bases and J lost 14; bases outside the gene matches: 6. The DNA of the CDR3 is TGTGCCAGTAGTATAATGACTAGCGGGGGGATAAAGTTCTTC. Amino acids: CASSIMTSGGIKFF. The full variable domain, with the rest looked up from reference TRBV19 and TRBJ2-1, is DGGITQSPKYLFRKEGQNVTLSCEQNLNHDAMYWYRQDPGQGLRLIYYSQIVNDFQKGDIAEGYSVSREKKESFPLTVTSAQKNPTAFYLCASSIMTSGGIKFFGPGTRLTVL.

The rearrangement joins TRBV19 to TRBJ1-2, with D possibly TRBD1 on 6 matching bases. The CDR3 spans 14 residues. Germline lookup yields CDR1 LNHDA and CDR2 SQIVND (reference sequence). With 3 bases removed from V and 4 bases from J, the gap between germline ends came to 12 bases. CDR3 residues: CASSITGLPYGYTF. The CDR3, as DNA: TGTGCCAGTAGTATCACAGGGTTGCCCTATGGCTACACCTTC.

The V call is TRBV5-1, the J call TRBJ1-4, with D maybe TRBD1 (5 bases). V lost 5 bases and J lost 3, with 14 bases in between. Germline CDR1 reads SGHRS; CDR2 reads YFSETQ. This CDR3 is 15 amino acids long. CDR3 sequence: CASRRGAVANEKLFF. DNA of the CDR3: TGCGCCAGCAGACGTGGGGCCGTGGCTAATGAAAAACTGTTTTTT.

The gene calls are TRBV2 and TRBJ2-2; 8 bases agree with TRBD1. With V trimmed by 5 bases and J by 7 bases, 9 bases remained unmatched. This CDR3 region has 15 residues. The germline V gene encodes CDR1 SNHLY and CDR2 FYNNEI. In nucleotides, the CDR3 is TGTGCCAGCAGTCCCTCGGACAGGGAAGTCGGGGAGCTGTTTTTT. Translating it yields CASSPSDREVGELFF.

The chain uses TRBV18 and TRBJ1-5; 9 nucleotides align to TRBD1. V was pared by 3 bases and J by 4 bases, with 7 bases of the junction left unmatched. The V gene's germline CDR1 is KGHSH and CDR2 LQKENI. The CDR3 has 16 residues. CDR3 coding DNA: TGTGCCAGCTCACCCTTTGGGACAGGGATTAATCAGCCCCAGCATTTT. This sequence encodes CASSPFGTGINQPQHF.